This T cell receptor beta chain was identified during a study of T-cell memory formation after mild COVID-19. On the study more broadly: Largely donor-specific sequence clusters came from two donors.

Trimming took 8 bases from V and 8 from J, leaving 13 bases between them. The CDR3 contains 12 residues. From the 5' RACE reads, TCRdb called clonotypes with MiXCR, one entry per CDR3 protein. The sample has fewer than 700,000 distinct CDR3 sequences; less than 25% are singletons. The TCR was taken from an adult woman who had mild COVID-19 (a few samples of this study predate the infection). Cell type and time point are not known. The chain links TRBV12-3 or TRBV12-4 to TRBJ1-3, with no clear D. Material: PBMCs or a T cell subset sorted from them (not recorded which). Here the CDR3 DNA reads TGTGCCAGCCATGGCAGCCTTTACACCATATATTTT. This translates into CASHGSLYTIYF.